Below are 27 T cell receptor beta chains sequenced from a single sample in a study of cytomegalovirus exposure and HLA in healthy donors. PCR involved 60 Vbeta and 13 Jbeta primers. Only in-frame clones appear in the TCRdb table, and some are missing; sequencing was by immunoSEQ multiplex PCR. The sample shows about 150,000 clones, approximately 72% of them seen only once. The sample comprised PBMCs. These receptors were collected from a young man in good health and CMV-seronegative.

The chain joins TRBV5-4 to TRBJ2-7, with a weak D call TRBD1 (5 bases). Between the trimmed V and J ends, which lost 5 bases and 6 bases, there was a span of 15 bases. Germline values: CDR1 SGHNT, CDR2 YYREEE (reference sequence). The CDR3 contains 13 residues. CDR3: CASRPDIISEQYF. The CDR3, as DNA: TGTGCCAGCAGGCCGGACATAATCAGCGAGCAGTACTTC.

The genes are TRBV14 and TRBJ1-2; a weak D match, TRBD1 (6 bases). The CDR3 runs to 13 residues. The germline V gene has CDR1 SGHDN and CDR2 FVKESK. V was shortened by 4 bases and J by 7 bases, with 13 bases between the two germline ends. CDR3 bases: TGTGCCAGCAGCCCCCGGGGAGGGGGTGGCTACACCTTC. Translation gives CASSPRGGGGYTF.

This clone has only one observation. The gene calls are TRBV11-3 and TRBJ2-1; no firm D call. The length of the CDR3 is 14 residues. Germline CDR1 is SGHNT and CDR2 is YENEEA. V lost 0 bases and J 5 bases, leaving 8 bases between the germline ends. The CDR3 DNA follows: TGTGCCAGCAGCTTAGATCCCCCCGACAATGAGCAGTTCTTC. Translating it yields CASSLDPPDNEQFF.

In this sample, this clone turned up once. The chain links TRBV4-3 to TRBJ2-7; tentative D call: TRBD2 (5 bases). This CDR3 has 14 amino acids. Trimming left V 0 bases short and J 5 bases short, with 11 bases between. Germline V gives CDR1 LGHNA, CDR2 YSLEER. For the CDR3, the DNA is TGCGCCAGCAGCCAAGATCAGGAGAGGGACGAGCAGTACTTC. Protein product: CASSQDQERDEQYF.

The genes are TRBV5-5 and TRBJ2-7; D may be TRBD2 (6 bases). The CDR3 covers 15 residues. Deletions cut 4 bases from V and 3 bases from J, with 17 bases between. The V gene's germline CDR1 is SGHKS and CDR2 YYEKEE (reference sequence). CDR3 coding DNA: TGTGCCAGCAGCAGGGACTCCCCTGGGCTCTACGAGCAGTACTTC. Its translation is CASSRDSPGLYEQYF.

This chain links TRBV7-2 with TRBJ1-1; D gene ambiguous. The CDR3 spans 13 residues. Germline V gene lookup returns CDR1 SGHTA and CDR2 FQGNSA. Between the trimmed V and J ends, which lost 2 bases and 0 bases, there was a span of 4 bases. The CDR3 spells CASSLTVNTEAFF. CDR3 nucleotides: TGTGCCAGCAGCTTAACAGTGAACACTGAAGCTTTCTTT.

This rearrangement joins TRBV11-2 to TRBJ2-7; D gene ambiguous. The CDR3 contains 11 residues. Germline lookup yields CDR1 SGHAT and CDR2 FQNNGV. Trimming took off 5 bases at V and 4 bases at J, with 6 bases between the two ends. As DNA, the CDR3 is TGTGCCAGCAGCCGGAGATACGAGCAGTACTTC. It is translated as CASSRRYEQYF.

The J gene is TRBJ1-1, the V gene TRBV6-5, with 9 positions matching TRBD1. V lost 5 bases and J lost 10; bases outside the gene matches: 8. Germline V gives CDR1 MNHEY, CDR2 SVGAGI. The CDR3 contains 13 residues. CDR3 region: CASSGTGRHGAFF. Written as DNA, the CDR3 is TGTGCCAGCAGTGGGACAGGGAGACATGGAGCTTTCTTT.

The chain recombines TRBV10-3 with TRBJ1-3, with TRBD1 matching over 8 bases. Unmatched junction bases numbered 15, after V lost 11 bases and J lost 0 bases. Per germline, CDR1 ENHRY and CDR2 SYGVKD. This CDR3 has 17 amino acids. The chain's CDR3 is CAASPRGLTSSGNTIYF. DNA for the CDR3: TGTGCCGCATCCCCCAGGGGGCTGACGAGCTCTGGAAACACCATATATTTT.

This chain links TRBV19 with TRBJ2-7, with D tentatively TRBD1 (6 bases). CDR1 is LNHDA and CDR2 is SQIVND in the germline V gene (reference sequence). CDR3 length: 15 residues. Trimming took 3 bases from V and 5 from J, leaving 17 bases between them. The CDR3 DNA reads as TGTGCCAGTAGTATGGGGTCGCAGGGGTCCCACGAGCAGTACTTC. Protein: CASSMGSQGSHEQYF.

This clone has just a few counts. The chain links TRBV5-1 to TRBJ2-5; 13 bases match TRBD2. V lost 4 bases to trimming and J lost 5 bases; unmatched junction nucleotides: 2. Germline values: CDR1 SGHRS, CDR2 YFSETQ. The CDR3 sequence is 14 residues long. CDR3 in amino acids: CASSVLAGGETQYF. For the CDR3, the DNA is TGCGCCAGCAGCGTACTAGCGGGAGGGGAGACCCAGTACTTC.

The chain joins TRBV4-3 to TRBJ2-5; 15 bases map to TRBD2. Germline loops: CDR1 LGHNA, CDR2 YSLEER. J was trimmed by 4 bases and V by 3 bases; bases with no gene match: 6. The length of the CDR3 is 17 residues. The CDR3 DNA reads TGCGCCAGCAGCCAGGGGGAGGGACTAGCGGGAGGAGAGACCCAGTACTTC. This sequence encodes CASSQGEGLAGGETQYF.

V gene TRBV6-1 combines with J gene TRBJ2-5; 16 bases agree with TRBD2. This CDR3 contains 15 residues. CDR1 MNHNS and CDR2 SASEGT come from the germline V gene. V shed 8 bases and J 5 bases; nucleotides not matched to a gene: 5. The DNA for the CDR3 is TGTGCCAGCGCGGGACTAGCGGGAGGGTGGGAGACCCAGTACTTC. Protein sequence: CASAGLAGGWETQYF.

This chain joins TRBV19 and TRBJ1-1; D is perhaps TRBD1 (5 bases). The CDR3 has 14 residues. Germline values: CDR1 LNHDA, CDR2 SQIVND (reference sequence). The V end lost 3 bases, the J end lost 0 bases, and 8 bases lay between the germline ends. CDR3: CASSMGGVNTEAFF. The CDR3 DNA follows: TGTGCCAGTAGTATGGGAGGGGTGAACACTGAAGCTTTCTTT.

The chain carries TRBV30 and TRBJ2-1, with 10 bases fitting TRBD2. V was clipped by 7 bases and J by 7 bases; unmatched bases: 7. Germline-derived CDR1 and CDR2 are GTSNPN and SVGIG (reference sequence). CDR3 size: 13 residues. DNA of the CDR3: TGTGCCTATAGGACTAGCGGTATGAATGAGCAGTTCTTC. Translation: CAYRTSGMNEQFF. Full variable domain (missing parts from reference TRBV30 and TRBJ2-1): SQTIHQWPATLVQPVGSPLSLECTVEGTSNPNLYWYRQAAGRGLQLLFYSVGIGQISSEVPQNLSASRPQDRQFILSSKKLLLSDSGFYLCAYRTSGMNEQFFGPGTRLTVL.

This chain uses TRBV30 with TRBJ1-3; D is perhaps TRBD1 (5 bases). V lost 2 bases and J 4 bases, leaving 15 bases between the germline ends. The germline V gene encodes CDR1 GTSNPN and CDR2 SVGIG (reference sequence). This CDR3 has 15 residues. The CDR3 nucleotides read TGTGCCTGGAGTCAGTTAGGGGCGCCCGGAAACACCATATATTTT. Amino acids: CAWSQLGAPGNTIYF. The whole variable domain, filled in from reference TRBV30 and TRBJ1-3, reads SQTIHQWPATLVQPVGSPLSLECTVEGTSNPNLYWYRQAAGRGLQLLFYSVGIGQISSEVPQNLSASRPQDRQFILSSKKLLLSDSGFYLCAWSQLGAPGNTIYFGEGSWLTVV.

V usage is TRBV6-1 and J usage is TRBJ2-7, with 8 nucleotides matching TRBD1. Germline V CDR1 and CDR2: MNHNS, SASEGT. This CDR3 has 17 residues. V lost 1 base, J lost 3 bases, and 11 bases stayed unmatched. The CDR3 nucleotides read TGTGCCAGCAGTGAAGTAAAGGATAGCACAGGGGGCTACGAGCAGTACTTC. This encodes CASSEVKDSTGGYEQYF.

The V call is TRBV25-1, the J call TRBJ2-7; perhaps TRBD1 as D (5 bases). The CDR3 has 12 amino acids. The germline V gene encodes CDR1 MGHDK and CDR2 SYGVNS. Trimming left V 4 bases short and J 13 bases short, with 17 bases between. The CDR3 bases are TGTGCCAGCAGTGTAGGTAGGGGTTGGTTATACTTC. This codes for CASSVGRGWLYF.

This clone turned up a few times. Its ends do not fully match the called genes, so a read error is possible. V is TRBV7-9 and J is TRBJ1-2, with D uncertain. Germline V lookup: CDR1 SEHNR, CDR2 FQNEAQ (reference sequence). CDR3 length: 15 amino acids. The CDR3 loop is CSSSSHEGRNYGYTF. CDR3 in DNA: TGTTCCAGCAGCTCGCATGAGGGCAGGAACTATGGCTACACCTTC.

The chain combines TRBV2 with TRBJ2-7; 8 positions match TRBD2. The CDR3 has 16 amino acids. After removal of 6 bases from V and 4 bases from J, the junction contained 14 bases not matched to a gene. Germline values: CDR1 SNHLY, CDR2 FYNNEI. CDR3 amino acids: CASSGGVSGSLYEQYF. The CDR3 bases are TGTGCCAGCAGCGGGGGGGTCAGCGGGAGTTTGTACGAGCAGTACTTC.

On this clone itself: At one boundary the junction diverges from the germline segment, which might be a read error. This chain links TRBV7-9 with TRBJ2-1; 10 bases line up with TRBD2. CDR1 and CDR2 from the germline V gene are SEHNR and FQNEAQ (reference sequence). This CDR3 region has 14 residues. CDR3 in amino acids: CSSSFGTSANEQFF. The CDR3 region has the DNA TGTTCCAGCAGCTTTGGGACTAGCGCTAATGAGCAGTTCTTC.

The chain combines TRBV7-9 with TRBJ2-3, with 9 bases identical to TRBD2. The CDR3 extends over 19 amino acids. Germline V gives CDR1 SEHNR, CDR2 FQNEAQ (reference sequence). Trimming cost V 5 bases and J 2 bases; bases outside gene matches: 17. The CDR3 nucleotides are TGTGCCAGCAGCCCCTCTTTCGGCTATAGCGGGGGCCCCACAGATACGCAGTATTTT. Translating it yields CASSPSFGYSGGPTDTQYF.

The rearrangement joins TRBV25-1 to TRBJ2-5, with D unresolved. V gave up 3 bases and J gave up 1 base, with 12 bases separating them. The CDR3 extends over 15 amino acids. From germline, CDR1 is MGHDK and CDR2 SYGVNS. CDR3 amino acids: CASSDRLRLQETQYF. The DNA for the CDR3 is TGTGCCAGCAGTGACCGTCTGAGACTCCAAGAGACCCAGTACTTC.

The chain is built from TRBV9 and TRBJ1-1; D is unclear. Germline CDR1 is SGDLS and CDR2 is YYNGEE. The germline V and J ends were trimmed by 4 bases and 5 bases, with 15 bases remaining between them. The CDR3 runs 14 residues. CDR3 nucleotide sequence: TGTGCCAGCAGCCCCGGCCAAGCGGGGACTGAAGCTTTCTTT. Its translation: CASSPGQAGTEAFF.

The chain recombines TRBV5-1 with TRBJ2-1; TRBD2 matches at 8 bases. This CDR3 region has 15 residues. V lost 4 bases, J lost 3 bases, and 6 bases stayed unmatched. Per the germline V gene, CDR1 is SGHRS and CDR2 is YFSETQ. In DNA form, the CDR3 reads TGCGCCAGCAGCCCAGACAGCGGGAGCTACAATGAGCAGTTCTTC. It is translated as CASSPDSGSYNEQFF. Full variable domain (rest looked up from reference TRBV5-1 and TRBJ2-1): KAGVTQTPRYLIKTRGQQVTLSCSPISGHRSVSWYQQTPGQGLQFLFEYFSETQRNKGNFPGRFSGRQFSNSRSEMNVSTLELGDSALYLCASSPDSGSYNEQFFGPGTRLTVL.

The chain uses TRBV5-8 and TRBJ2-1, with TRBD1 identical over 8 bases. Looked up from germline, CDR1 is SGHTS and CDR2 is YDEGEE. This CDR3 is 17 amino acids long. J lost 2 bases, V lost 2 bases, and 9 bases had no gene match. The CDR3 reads CASSFLSGGSTYNEQFF. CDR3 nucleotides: TGTGCCAGCAGCTTCCTATCAGGGGGCAGCACCTACAATGAGCAGTTCTTC.

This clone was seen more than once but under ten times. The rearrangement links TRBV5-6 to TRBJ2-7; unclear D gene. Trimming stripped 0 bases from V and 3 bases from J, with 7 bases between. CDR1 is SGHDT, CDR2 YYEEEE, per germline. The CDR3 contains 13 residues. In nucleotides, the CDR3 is TGTGCCAGCAGCTTGGTAGGCGGCTACGAGCAGTACTTC. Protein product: CASSLVGGYEQYF.